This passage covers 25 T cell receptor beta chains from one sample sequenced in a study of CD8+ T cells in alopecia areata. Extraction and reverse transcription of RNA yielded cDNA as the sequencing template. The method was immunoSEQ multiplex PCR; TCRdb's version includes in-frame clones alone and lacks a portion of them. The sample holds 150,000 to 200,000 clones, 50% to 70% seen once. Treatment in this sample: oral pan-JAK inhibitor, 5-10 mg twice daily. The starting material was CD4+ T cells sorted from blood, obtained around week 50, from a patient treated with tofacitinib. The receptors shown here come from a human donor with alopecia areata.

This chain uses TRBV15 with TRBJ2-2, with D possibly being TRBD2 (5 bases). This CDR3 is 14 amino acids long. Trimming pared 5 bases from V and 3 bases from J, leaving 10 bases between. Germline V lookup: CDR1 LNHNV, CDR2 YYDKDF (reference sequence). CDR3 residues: CATSGVRDTGELFF. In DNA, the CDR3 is TGTGCCACCAGCGGGGTGAGGGACACCGGGGAGCTGTTTTTT.

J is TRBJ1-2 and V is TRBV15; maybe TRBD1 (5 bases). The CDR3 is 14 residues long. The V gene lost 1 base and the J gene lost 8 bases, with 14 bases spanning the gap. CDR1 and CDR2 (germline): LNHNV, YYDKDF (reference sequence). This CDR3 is CATSRAGFSGGYTF. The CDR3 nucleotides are TGTGCCACCAGCAGAGCGGGCTTTTCAGGGGGCTACACCTTC.

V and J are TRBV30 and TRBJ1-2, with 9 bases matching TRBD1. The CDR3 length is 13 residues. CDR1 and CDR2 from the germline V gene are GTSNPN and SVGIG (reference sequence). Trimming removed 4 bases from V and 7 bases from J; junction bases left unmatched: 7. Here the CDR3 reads CAWTSQGAGGYTF. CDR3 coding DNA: TGTGCCTGGACCTCACAGGGGGCGGGTGGCTACACCTTC.

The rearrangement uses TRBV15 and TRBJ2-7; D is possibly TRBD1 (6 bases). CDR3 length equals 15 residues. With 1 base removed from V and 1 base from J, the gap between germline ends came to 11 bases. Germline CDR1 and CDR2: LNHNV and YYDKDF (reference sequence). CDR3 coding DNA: TGTGCCACCAGCAGAGCAGGGGTAGGATCCTACGAGCAGTACTTC. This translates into CATSRAGVGSYEQYF.

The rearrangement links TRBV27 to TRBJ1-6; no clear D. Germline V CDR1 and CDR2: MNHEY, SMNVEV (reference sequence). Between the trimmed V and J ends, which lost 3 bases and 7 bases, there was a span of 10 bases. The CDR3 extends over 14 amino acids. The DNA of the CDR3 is TGTGCCAGCAGTTTTTTTTCTCGGAATTCACCCCTCCACTTT. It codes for CASSFFSRNSPLHF.

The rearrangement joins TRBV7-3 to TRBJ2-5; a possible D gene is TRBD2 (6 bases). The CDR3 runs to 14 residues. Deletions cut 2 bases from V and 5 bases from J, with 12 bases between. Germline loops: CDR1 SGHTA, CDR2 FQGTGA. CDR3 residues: CASSLFGGLETQYF. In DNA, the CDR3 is TGTGCCAGCAGCTTATTCGGGGGTCTGGAGACCCAGTACTTC.

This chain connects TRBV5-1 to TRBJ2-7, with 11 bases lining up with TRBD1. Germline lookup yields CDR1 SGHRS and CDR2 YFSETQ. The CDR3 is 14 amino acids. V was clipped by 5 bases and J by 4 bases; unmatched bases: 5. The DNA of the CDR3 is TGCGCCAGCAGACTCGGGACAGGGGGGTACGAGCAGTACTTC. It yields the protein CASRLGTGGYEQYF.

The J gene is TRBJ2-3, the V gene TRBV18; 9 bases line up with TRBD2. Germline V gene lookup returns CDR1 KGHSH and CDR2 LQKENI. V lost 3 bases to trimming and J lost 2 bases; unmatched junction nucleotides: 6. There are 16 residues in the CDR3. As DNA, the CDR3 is TGTGCCAGCTCACCGTTGGCGGGGGGGCCCACAGATACGCAGTATTTT. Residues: CASSPLAGGPTDTQYF.

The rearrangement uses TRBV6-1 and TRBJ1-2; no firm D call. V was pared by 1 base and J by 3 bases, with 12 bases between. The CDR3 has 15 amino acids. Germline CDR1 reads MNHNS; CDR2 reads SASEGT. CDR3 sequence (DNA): TGTGCCAGCAGTGAAGGGGGAGCACTCTACTATGGCTACACCTTC. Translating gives CASSEGGALYYGYTF.

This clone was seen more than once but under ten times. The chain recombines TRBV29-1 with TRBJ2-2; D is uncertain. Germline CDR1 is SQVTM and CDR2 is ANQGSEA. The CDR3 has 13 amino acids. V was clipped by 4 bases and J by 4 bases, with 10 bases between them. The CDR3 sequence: CSVGVLGTGELFF. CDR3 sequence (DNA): TGCAGCGTTGGGGTTCTGGGCACCGGGGAGCTGTTTTTT.

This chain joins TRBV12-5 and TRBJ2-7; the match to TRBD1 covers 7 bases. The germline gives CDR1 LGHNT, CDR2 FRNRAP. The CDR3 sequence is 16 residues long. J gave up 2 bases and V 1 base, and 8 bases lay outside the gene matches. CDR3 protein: CASGLASGTATYEQYF. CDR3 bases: TGTGCTAGTGGTTTGGCATCCGGGACAGCGACCTACGAGCAGTACTTC.

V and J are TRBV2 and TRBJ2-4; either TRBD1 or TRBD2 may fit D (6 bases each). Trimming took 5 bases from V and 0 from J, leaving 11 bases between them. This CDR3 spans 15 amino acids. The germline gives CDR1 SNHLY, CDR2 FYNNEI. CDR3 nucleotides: TGTGCCAGCAGTCCACAGGGACTAGCCAAAAACATTCAGTACTTC. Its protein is CASSPQGLAKNIQYF.

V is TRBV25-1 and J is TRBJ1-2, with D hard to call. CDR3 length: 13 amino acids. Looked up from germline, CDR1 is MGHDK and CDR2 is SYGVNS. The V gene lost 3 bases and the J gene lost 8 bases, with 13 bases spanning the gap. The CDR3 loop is CASSEDPLWGYTF. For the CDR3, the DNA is TGTGCCAGCAGTGAGGACCCGTTGTGGGGCTACACCTTC.

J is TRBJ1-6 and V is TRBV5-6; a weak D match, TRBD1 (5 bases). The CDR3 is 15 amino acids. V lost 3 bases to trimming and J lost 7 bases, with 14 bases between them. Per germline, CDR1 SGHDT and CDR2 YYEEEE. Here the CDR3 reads CASSWLGGMNSPLHF. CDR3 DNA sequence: TGTGCCAGCAGCTGGCTTGGGGGGATGAATTCACCCCTCCACTTT.

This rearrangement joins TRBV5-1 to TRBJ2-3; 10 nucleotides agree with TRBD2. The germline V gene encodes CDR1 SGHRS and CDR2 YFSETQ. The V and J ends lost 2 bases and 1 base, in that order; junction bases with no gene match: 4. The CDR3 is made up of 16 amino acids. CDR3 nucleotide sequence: TGCGCCAGCAGCTTACAAACTAGCGGGGGCACAGATACGCAGTATTTT. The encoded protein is CASSLQTSGGTDTQYF.

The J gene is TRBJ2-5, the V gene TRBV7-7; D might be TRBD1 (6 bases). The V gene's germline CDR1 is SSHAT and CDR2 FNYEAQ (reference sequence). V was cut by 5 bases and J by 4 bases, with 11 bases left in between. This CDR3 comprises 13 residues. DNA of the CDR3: TGTGCCAGCAGCGTGGACAGAAGAGAGACCCAGTACTTC. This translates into CASSVDRRETQYF.

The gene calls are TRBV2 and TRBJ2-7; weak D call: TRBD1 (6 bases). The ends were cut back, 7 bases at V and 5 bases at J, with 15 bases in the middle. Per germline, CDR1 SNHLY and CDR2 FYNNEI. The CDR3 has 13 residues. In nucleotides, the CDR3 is TGTGCCAGCAACGGGGACAATTCCCACGAGCAGTACTTC. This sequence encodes CASNGDNSHEQYF.

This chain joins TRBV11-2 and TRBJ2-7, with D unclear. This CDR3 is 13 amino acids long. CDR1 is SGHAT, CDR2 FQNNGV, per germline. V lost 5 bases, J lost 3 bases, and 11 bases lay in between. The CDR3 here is CASSRGEDYEQYF. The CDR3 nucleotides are TGTGCCAGCAGCCGTGGGGAAGACTACGAGCAGTACTTC.

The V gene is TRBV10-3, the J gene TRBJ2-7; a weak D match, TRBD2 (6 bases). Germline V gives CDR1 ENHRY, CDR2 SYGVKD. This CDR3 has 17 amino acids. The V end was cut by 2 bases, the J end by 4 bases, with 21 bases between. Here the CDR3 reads CAISEDRVSGGWYEQYF. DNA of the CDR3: TGTGCCATCAGTGAGGATAGGGTTAGCGGAGGATGGTACGAGCAGTACTTC.

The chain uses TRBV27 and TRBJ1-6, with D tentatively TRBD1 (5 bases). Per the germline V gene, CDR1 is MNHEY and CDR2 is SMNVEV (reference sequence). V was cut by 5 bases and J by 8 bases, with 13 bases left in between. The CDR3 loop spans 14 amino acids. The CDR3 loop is CASSLPGPDSPLHF. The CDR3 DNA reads TGTGCCAGCAGTCTGCCAGGGCCGGATTCACCCCTCCACTTT.

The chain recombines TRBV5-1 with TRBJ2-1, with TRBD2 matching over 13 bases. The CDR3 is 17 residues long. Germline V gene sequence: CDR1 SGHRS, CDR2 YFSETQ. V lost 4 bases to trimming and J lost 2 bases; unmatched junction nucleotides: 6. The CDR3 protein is CASSPGLAGMTYNEQFF. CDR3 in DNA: TGCGCCAGCAGCCCGGGACTAGCGGGGATGACCTACAATGAGCAGTTCTTC.

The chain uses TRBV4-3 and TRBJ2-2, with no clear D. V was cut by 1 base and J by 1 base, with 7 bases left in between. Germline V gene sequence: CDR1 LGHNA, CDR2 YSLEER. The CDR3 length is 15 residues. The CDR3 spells CASSQGTQNTGELFF. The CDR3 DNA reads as TGCGCCAGCAGCCAAGGAACACAGAACACCGGGGAGCTGTTTTTT.

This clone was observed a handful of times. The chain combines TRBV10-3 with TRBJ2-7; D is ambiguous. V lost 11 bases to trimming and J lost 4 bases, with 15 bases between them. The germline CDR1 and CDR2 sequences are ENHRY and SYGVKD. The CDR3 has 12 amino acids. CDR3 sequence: CAAKTPEYEQYF. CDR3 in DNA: TGTGCCGCGAAAACTCCGGAATACGAGCAGTACTTC.

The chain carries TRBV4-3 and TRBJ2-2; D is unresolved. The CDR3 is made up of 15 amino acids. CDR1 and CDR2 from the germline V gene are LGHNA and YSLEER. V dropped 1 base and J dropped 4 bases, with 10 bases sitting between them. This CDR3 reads CASSQGDVRTGELFF. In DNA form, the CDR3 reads TGCGCCAGCAGCCAAGGAGATGTGCGCACCGGGGAGCTGTTTTTT.

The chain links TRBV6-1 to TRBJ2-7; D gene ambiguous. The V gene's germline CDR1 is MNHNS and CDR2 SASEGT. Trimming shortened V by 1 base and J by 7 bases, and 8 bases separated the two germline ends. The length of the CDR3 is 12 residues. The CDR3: CASSEEWSEQYF. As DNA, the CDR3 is TGTGCCAGCAGTGAAGAGTGGTCTGAGCAGTACTTC.